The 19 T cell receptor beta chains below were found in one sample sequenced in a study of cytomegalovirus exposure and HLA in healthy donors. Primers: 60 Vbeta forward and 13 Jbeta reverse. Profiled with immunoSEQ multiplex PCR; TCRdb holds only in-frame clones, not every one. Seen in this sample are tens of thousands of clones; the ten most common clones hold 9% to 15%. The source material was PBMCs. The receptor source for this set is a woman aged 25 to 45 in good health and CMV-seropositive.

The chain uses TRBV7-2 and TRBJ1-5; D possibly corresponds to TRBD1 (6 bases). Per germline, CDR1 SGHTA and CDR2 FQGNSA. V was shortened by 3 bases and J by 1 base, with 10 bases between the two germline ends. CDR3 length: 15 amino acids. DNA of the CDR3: TGTGCCAGCAGCTTTTCAGGGGACAGCAATCAGCCCCAGCATTTT. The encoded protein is CASSFSGDSNQPQHF. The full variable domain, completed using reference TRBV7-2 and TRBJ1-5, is GAGVSQSPSNKVTEKGKDVELRCDPISGHTALYWYRQSLGQGLEFLIYFQGNSAPDKSGLPSDRFSAERTGGSVSTLTIQRTQQEDSAVYLCASSFSGDSNQPQHFGDGTRLSIL.

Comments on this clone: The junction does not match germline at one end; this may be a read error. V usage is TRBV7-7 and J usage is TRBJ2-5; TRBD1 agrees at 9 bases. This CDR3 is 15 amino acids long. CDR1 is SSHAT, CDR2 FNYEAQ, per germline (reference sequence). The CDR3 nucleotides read TGTGCTAGCAGCTCCGACGGGACAGGGAGAGAGACCCAGTACTTC. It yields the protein CASSSDGTGRETQYF.

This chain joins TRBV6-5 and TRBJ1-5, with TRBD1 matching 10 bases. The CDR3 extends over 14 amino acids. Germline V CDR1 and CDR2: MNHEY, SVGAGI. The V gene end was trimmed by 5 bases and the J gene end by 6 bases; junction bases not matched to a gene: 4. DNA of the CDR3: TGTGCCAGCAGTCCTTGGACAGGGGGTCAGCCCCAGCATTTT. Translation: CASSPWTGGQPQHF.

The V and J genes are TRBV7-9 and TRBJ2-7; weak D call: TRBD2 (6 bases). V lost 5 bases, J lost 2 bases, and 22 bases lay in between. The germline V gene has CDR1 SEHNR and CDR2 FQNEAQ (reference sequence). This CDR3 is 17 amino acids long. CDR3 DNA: TGTGCCAGCAGCAGCGAACTAGCAACGAGACAACCCTACGAGCAGTACTTC. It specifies CASSSELATRQPYEQYF.

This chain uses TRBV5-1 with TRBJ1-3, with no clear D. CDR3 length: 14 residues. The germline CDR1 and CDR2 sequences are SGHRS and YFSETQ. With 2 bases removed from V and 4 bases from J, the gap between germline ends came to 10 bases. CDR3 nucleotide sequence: TGCGCCAGCAGCTTAGGCGGCTCCGGAAACACCATATATTTT. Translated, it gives CASSLGGSGNTIYF.

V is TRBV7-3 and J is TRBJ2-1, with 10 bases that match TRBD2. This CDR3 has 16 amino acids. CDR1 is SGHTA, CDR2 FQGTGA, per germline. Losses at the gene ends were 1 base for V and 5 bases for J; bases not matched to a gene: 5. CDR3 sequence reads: CASSLKITSGDNEQFF. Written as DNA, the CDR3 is TGTGCCAGCAGCTTAAAAATTACTAGCGGGGACAATGAGCAGTTCTTC.

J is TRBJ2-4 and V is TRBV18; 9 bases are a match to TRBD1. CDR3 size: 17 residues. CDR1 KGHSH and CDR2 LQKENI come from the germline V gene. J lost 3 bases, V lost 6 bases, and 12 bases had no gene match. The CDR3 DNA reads TGTGCCAGCTCCCAACGTACAGGGGGCGAGGTCAAAAACATTCAGTACTTC. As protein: CASSQRTGGEVKNIQYF.

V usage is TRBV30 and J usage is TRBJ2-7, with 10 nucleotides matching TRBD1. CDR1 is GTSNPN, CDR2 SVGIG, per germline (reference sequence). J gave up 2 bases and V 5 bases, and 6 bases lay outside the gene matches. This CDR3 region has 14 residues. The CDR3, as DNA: TGTGCCTGGTCCCCGGGGACAGGGGCCTACGAGCAGTACTTC. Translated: CAWSPGTGAYEQYF.

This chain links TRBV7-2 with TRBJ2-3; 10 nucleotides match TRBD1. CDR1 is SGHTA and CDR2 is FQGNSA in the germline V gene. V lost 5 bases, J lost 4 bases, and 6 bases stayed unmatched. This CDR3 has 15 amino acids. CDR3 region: CASSVGQGSADTQYF. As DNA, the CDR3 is TGTGCCAGCAGCGTGGGACAGGGGAGCGCAGATACGCAGTATTTT.

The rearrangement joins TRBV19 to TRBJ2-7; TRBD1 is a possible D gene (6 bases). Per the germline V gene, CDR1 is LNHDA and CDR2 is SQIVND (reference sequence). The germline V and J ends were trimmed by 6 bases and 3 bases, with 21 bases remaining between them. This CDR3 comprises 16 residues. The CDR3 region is CASSKDRQRSFYEQYF. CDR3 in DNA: TGTGCCAGTAGCAAGGACAGACAGAGGTCCTTCTACGAGCAGTACTTC.

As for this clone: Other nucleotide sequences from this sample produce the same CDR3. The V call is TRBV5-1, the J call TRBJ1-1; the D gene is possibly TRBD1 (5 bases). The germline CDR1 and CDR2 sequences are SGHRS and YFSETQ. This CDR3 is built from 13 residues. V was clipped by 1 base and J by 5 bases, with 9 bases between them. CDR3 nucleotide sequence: TGCGCCAGCAGCTTGAGGGGAGGGACTGAAGCTTTCTTT. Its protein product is CASSLRGGTEAFF.

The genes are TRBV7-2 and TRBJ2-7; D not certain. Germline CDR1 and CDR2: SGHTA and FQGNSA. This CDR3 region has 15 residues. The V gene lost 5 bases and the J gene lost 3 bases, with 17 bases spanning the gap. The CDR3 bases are TGTGCCAGCAGCGTGGGCCCTTATAGAGACTACGAGCAGTACTTC. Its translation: CASSVGPYRDYEQYF. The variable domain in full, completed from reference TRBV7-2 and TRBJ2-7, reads GAGVSQSPSNKVTEKGKDVELRCDPISGHTALYWYRQSLGQGLEFLIYFQGNSAPDKSGLPSDRFSAERTGGSVSTLTIQRTQQEDSAVYLCASSVGPYRDYEQYFGPGTRLTVT.

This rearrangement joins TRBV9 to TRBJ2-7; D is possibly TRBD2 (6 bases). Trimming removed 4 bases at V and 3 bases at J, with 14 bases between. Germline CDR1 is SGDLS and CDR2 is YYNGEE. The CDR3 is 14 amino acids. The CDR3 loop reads CASSSGGSYYEQYF. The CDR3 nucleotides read TGTGCCAGCAGCTCCGGGGGATCTTACTACGAGCAGTACTTC.

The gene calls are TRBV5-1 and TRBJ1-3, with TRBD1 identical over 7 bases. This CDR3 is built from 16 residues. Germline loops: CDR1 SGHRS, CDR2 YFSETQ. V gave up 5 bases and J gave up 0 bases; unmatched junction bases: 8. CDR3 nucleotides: TGCGCCAGCAGGGAACTGACAGGGACCTCTGGAAACACCATATATTTT. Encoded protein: CASRELTGTSGNTIYF.

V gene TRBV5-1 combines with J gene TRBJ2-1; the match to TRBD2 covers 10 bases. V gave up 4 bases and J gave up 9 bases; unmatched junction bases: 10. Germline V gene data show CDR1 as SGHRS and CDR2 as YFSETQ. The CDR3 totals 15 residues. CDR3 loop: CASSIAGGLHVEQFF. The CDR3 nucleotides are TGCGCCAGCAGCATAGCGGGGGGACTTCACGTTGAGCAGTTCTTC. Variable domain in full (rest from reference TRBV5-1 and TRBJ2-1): KAGVTQTPRYLIKTRGQQVTLSCSPISGHRSVSWYQQTPGQGLQFLFEYFSETQRNKGNFPGRFSGRQFSNSRSEMNVSTLELGDSALYLCASSIAGGLHVEQFFGPGTRLTVL.

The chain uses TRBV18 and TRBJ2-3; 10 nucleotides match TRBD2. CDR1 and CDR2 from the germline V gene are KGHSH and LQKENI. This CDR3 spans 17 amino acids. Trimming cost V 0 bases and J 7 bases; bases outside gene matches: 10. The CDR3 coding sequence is TGTGCCAGCTCACCACCGCTTGTAGCGGGGGGCGACAATACGCAGTATTTT. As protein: CASSPPLVAGGDNTQYF.

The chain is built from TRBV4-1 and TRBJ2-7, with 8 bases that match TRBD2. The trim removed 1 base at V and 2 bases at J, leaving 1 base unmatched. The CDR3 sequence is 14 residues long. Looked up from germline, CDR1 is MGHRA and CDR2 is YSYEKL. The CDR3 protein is CASSQAGGPYEQYF. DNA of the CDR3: TGCGCCAGCAGCCAAGCGGGAGGGCCCTACGAGCAGTACTTC.

The CDR3 nucleotides are TGTGCCAGCAGCGTATCCGGTGGTCACACTGAAGCTTTCTTT. As protein: CASSVSGGHTEAFF. The chain employs TRBV9 and TRBJ1-1; no definite D call. This CDR3 spans 14 amino acids. Trimming cost V 1 base and J 3 bases, with 10 bases left between them. Per germline, CDR1 SGDLS and CDR2 YYNGEE.

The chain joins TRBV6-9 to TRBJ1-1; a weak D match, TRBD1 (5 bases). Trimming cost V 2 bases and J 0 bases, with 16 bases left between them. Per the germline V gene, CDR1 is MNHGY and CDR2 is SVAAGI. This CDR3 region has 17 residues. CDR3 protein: CASSYPQQGLLNTEAFF. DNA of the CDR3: TGTGCCAGCAGTTATCCCCAGCAGGGTTTGCTGAACACTGAAGCTTTCTTT.